This TCR beta chain was found in a study of shared clonotypes between healthy human individuals. Study-wide context: Donors consisted of two women and a few men between 18 and 49.

Repertoires were generated with immunoSEQ multiplex PCR, while TCRdb's copy carries only in-frame clones and drops some. This repertoire shows approximately 1,000,000 clones, about 80% found once; its top ten account for over 0.8%. The CDR3 contains 13 residues. The germline V and J ends were trimmed by 6 bases and 4 bases, with 12 bases remaining between them. Germline V CDR1 and CDR2: MDHEN, SYDVKM. V is TRBV28 and J is TRBJ1-1; D is unclear. The sample comprised memory CD4+ T cells from PBMCs. The subset: CD45RA-negative fraction. The TCR was taken from a man aged 18 to 29 in good health. Some clones in this sample may be carry-over from other donors' samples. For the CDR3, the DNA is TGTGCCAGCAGCAGATGGGTTGGCACTGAAGCTTTCTTT. Translating gives CASSRWVGTEAFF. The entire variable domain, with the rest obtained from reference TRBV28 and TRBJ1-1, is as follows: DVKVTQSSRYLVKRTGEKVFLECVQDMDHENMFWYRQDPGLGLRLIYFSYDVKMKEKGDIPEGYSVSREKKERFSLILESASTNQTSMYLCASSRWVGTEAFFGQGTRLTVV.